One sample yielded the 25 T cell receptor beta chains listed below, sequenced in a study of blood T cell repertoires in COVID-19. Data came from immunoSEQ multiplex PCR; TCRdb stores just in-frame clones and leaves some out. The sample carries about 160,000 clones, 85% recorded once. Sequencing input: peripheral blood. The source of these receptors is a man aged 40-49 years with acute or convalescent COVID-19.

In DNA, the CDR3 is TGTGCCAGCATCCCGGGACAGGGGGCTGCGGATACGCAGTATTTT. It codes for CASIPGQGAADTQYF. The V and J genes are TRBV6-6 and TRBJ2-3; 12 bases fit TRBD1. The germline V gene encodes CDR1 MNHNY and CDR2 SVGAGI (reference sequence). Losses at the gene ends were 7 bases for V and 6 bases for J; bases not matched to a gene: 8. This CDR3 has 15 residues.

The chain has TRBV11-3 and TRBJ2-3, with D maybe TRBD1 (5 bases). Germline-derived CDR1 and CDR2 are SGHNT and YENEEA. The CDR3 loop spans 15 amino acids. V was shortened by 3 bases and J by 0 bases, with 10 bases between the two germline ends. CDR3: CASSFDSASTDTQYF. In DNA, the CDR3 is TGTGCCAGCAGCTTCGACAGCGCTAGCACAGATACGCAGTATTTT.

The J gene is TRBJ2-2, the V gene TRBV5-4, with a weak D call TRBD2 (5 bases). Trimming left V 3 bases short and J 0 bases short, with 15 bases between. The CDR3 has 17 amino acids. The germline V gene encodes CDR1 SGHNT and CDR2 YYREEE (reference sequence). CDR3 loop: CASSSRASRPNTGELFF. DNA of the CDR3: TGTGCCAGCAGCTCGCGGGCTAGCCGCCCGAACACCGGGGAGCTGTTTTTT.

This chain uses TRBV11-2 with TRBJ1-1; 7 bases are a match to TRBD1. V gave up 1 base and J gave up 1 base; unmatched junction bases: 6. Germline loops: CDR1 SGHAT, CDR2 FQNNGV. The CDR3 contains 16 residues. The chain's CDR3 is CASSLAGGLQNTEAFF. As DNA, the CDR3 is TGTGCCAGCAGCTTAGCAGGGGGGTTACAGAACACTGAAGCTTTCTTT.

The chain carries TRBV28 and TRBJ1-1; no clear D gene. This CDR3 is 13 amino acids long. The V end lost 6 bases, the J end lost 1 base, and 9 bases lay between the germline ends. The germline V gene encodes CDR1 MDHEN and CDR2 SYDVKM. CDR3 sequence reads: CASRTSENTEAFF. In nucleotides, the CDR3 is TGTGCCAGCAGGACCAGCGAGAACACTGAAGCTTTCTTT.

This clone was picked up a small number of times. The J gene is TRBJ1-2, the V gene TRBV6-6; no clear D gene. Germline CDR1 reads MNHNY; CDR2 reads SVGAGI (reference sequence). There are 14 residues in the CDR3. The V end lost 8 bases, the J end lost 4 bases, and 17 bases lay between the germline ends. CDR3 in DNA: TGTGCCAGCTCCCCCGGAGGGAGTGGCTATGGCTACACCTTC. It yields the protein CASSPGGSGYGYTF.

The chain couples TRBV3-1 (or the pseudogene TRBV3-2) to TRBJ1-1; 10 nucleotides line up with TRBD1. V lost 6 bases and J lost 4; bases outside the gene matches: 8. From germline, CDR1 is LGHDT and CDR2 YNNKEL (reference sequence). This CDR3 has 15 residues. This CDR3 is CASSPSDRGFTEAFF. The DNA of the CDR3 is TGTGCCAGCAGTCCCTCGGACAGGGGGTTCACTGAAGCTTTCTTT.

The V gene is TRBV14, the J gene TRBJ2-1; D may be TRBD1 (5 bases). Germline loops: CDR1 SGHDN, CDR2 FVKESK. V lost 3 bases, J lost 7 bases, and 13 bases lay in between. This CDR3 has 14 amino acids. CDR3 sequence (DNA): TGTGCCAGCAGCCAGGCCAGGGCATCGAATGAGCAGTTCTTC. It codes for CASSQARASNEQFF. Variable domain in full (rest from reference TRBV14 and TRBJ2-1): EAGVTQFPSHSVIEKGQTVTLRCDPISGHDNLYWYRRVMGKEIKFLLHFVKESKQDESGMPNNRFLAERTGGTYSTLKVQPAELEDSGVYFCASSQARASNEQFFGPGTRLTVL.

The rearrangement uses TRBV28 and TRBJ2-3, with 7 bases aligning to TRBD2. Germline CDR1 is MDHEN and CDR2 is SYDVKM. This CDR3 is built from 14 residues. V lost 3 bases, J lost 4 bases, and 4 bases stayed unmatched. The CDR3 region has the DNA TGTGCCAGCAGTTTTGAGGGGAGGGCAGATACGCAGTATTTT. Its protein product is CASSFEGRADTQYF.

The rearrangement links TRBV18 to TRBJ1-6; no clear D gene. The length of the CDR3 is 15 residues. Trimming shortened V by 6 bases and J by 10 bases, and 19 bases separated the two germline ends. Per the germline V gene, CDR1 is KGHSH and CDR2 is LQKENI. The chain's CDR3 is CASSPQRVENSPLHF. CDR3 nucleotide sequence: TGTGCCAGCTCTCCCCAACGGGTGGAGAACTCACCCCTCCACTTT.

The genes are TRBV13 and TRBJ1-6, with 7 bases fitting TRBD1. Trimming took 4 bases from V and 6 from J; bases not matched to a gene: 6. The germline V gene has CDR1 PRHDT and CDR2 FYEKMQ (reference sequence). CDR3 size: 15 residues. CDR3 amino acids: CASSSGAGGNSPLHF. The CDR3 DNA is TGTGCCAGCAGCTCGGGCGCAGGGGGTAATTCACCCCTCCACTTT.

This chain uses TRBV5-6 with TRBJ2-2; D might be TRBD1 (5 bases). This CDR3 comprises 14 residues. V lost 5 bases and J 1 base, leaving 9 bases between the germline ends. CDR1 SGHDT and CDR2 YYEEEE come from the germline V gene. The CDR3 sequence: CASRVGVNTGELFF. For the CDR3, the DNA is TGTGCCAGCAGGGTAGGGGTGAACACCGGGGAGCTGTTTTTT.

This clone has only one observation. The V call is TRBV7-2, the J call TRBJ1-5; the D gene is possibly TRBD1 (5 bases). The CDR3 spans 14 residues. Trimming shortened V by 2 bases and J by 5 bases, and 10 bases separated the two germline ends. From germline, CDR1 is SGHTA and CDR2 FQGNSA. This CDR3 is CASSLLGGDQPQHF. The CDR3, as DNA: TGTGCCAGCAGCTTACTGGGGGGAGATCAGCCCCAGCATTTT.

The chain carries TRBV24-1 and TRBJ2-5; 10 bases map to TRBD1. The CDR3 runs 15 residues. The germline CDR1 and CDR2 sequences are KGHDR and SFDVKD. V trimming: 3 bases; J trimming: 5 bases; junction bases outside the gene matches: 5. The CDR3 protein is CATSDPRTGGETQYF. CDR3 DNA sequence: TGTGCCACCAGTGATCCCCGGACAGGGGGGGAGACCCAGTACTTC.

The chain uses TRBV5-1 and TRBJ2-5; 10 nucleotides align to TRBD2. J gave up 5 bases and V 0 bases, and 4 bases lay outside the gene matches. Germline V gives CDR1 SGHRS, CDR2 YFSETQ. The CDR3 runs 15 residues. CDR3 DNA sequence: TGCGCCAGCAGCTTGGGAGCGGGGGGGCTGGAGACCCAGTACTTC. Residues: CASSLGAGGLETQYF.

This chain connects TRBV7-6 to TRBJ1-5; D ambiguous. The CDR3 loop spans 15 amino acids. Germline CDR1 and CDR2: SGHVS and FNYEAQ. V was pared by 1 base and J by 0 bases, with 7 bases between. This CDR3 is CASSLDADSNQPQHF. Here the CDR3 DNA reads TGTGCCAGCAGCTTAGATGCGGATAGCAATCAGCCCCAGCATTTT.

The chain links TRBV3-1 (or the pseudogene TRBV3-2) to TRBJ1-2; D remains unclear. Trimming shortened V by 11 bases and J by 4 bases, and 17 bases separated the two germline ends. CDR1 is LGHDT and CDR2 is YNNKEL in the germline V gene (reference sequence). There are 13 residues in the CDR3. CDR3 in amino acids: CAVSNSYIYGYTF. CDR3 in DNA: TGTGCCGTCTCGAATTCCTATATCTATGGCTACACCTTC.

The chain uses TRBV28 and TRBJ1-4; 8 bases map to TRBD1. The CDR3 consists of 18 residues. Looked up from germline, CDR1 is MDHEN and CDR2 is SYDVKM. With V trimmed by 5 bases and J by 8 bases, 19 bases remained unmatched. In nucleotides, the CDR3 is TGTGCCAGCAGTGGGAAGCCACAGGGGGGAGTTCTTAGGGAAAAACTGTTTTTT. This encodes CASSGKPQGGVLREKLFF.

This chain joins TRBV10-1 and TRBJ1-6; perhaps TRBD1 as D (5 bases). Trimming pared 3 bases from V and 10 bases from J, leaving 10 bases between. Germline CDR1 WNHNN, CDR2 SYGVQD (reference sequence). The CDR3 covers 13 residues. Here the CDR3 reads CASSEGVKSPLHF. The CDR3 DNA is TGCGCCAGCAGTGAAGGGGTTAAGTCACCCCTCCACTTT.

The chain employs TRBV7-8 and TRBJ1-3; 7 nucleotides agree with TRBD1. V was clipped by 3 bases and J by 0 bases; unmatched bases: 8. CDR1 SGHVS and CDR2 FQNEAQ come from the germline V gene. The CDR3 has 17 residues. CDR3 in DNA: TGTGCCAGCAGCTTGGTGGGACAGCAAAGCTCTGGAAACACCATATATTTT. This encodes CASSLVGQQSSGNTIYF.

The chain uses TRBV4-2 and TRBJ1-1, with 7 bases identical to TRBD1. CDR3 length: 14 residues. Germline CDR1 reads LGHNA; CDR2 reads YNFKEQ. V was clipped by 9 bases and J by 1 base; unmatched bases: 8. The chain's CDR3 is CASKRGQENTEAFF. In nucleotides, the CDR3 is TGTGCCAGTAAGAGGGGGCAAGAGAACACTGAAGCTTTCTTT.

The chain links TRBV4-1 to TRBJ1-2, with 9 bases matching TRBD1. The germline gives CDR1 MGHRA, CDR2 YSYEKL. Germline trimming cut 1 base from V and 7 bases from J; bases unmatched to any gene: 10. This CDR3 has 16 residues. The CDR3 loop is CASSQVIGQGSGGYTF. In DNA form, the CDR3 reads TGCGCCAGCAGCCAAGTGATTGGACAGGGGTCGGGTGGCTACACCTTC.

The chain recombines TRBV19 with TRBJ2-6; no clear D gene. V shed 4 bases and J shed 0 bases, with 10 bases lying between them. The CDR3 length is 16 residues. Germline V lookup: CDR1 LNHDA, CDR2 SQIVND (reference sequence). The CDR3 loop reads CASSTAAFSGANVLTF. The CDR3 nucleotides read TGTGCCAGTAGTACGGCAGCGTTCTCTGGGGCCAACGTCCTGACTTTC.

The V call is TRBV6-5, the J call TRBJ2-7; possible D gene TRBD1, 6 bases. The CDR3 totals 13 residues. Germline-derived CDR1 and CDR2 are MNHEY and SVGAGI. Trimming stripped 8 bases from V and 2 bases from J, with 13 bases between. CDR3 nucleotide sequence: TGTGCCAGCCGACGTCAGGGGCCCTACGAGCAGTACTTC. Translation: CASRRQGPYEQYF.

The V and J genes are TRBV10-2 and TRBJ2-7; the match to TRBD1 covers 9 bases. Per germline, CDR1 WSHSY and CDR2 SAAADI. V was clipped by 2 bases and J by 2 bases; unmatched bases: 7. CDR3 length: 16 amino acids. This chain's CDR3 is CASSEPRDRVTYEQYF. The CDR3 DNA follows: TGCGCCAGCAGTGAGCCCCGGGACAGGGTTACCTACGAGCAGTACTTC.